This T cell receptor (beta chain) was obtained from a study of T cell repertoires in cytomegalovirus infection. TCRdb reprocessed the reads with MiXCR, giving one entry per CDR3 protein. The sample holds approximately 500,000 distinct CDR3 sequences, more than 15% seen once. Study-level points and caveats: The response measured ex vivo was dominated by TCR beta clonotypes (HLA-C-restricted and CMV-specific). Identification of carriers of CMV plus the relevant HLA was performed using cumulative public TCR beta family frequency.

CDR3 length equals 16 residues. The V gene end was trimmed by 4 bases and the J gene end by 5 bases; junction bases not matched to a gene: 12. Germline loops: CDR1 SGHDT, CDR2 YYEEEE. Remarks on this clonotype: Its antigen is undetermined.

Source material: CD8+ T cells from PBMCs. The chain links TRBV5-6 to TRBJ2-7, with 10 positions matching TRBD1. This clonotype was obtained from a human donor in good health (CMV status not recorded). Some clones in this sample may be carry-over from other donors' samples. CDR3 coding DNA: TGTGCCAGCAGCCCCGGCGGGACAGGGGCTTTCGACGAGCAGTACTTC. Amino acids: CASSPGGTGAFDEQYF.